Below, 6 T cell receptor beta chains from the same sample are listed, as sequenced in a study of regulatory T cells in long-lasting Graves disease. Time point noted: persistent/refractory GD, antithyroid drugs over 5 years with positive TRAb. From RNA extracted from PBMCs, the TCR library was made. Library construction for TCR beta used iRepertoire HTBI primers and Arm-PCR of CDR3 regions. TCRdb itself ran the multiplex PCR reads through MiXCR, one entry per CDR3 protein. The sample holds almost 350,000 distinct CDR3 sequences, about 18% seen once. The input for sequencing was peripheral blood mononuclear cells (PBMCs), taken when the disease was refractory, from a patient treated with antithyroid drugs. The receptors stem from a female donor with Graves disease.

V usage is TRBV18 and J usage is TRBJ1-2; 10 nucleotides agree with TRBD1. CDR3 length: 16 amino acids. The J segment lost 4 bases and the V segment lost 6 bases, leaving 11 bases of the junction unmatched. Per the germline V gene, CDR1 is KGHSH and CDR2 is LQKENI. DNA for the CDR3: TGTGCCAGCTCTCTTACAATGGGACAGGGGAGCTATGGCTACACCTTC. This codes for CASSLTMGQGSYGYTF.

Ten or more counts support this clonotype. This sequence joins TRBV27 and TRBJ1-2, with D unclear. The germline V and J ends were trimmed by 3 bases and 4 bases, with 12 bases remaining between them. From germline, CDR1 is MNHEY and CDR2 SMNVEV (reference sequence). The CDR3 covers 14 residues. The CDR3 is CASSLIGPVYGYTF. Here the CDR3 DNA reads TGTGCCAGCAGTTTGATAGGCCCCGTCTATGGCTACACCTTC.

The table lists this clonotype with many counts. The CDR3 DNA is TGTGCCTCCAAAGAGGGGTCGGGCTACGAGCAGTACTTC. It translates to CASKEGSGYEQYF. The rearrangement links TRBV10-3 to TRBJ2-7; D tentatively fits TRBD1 or TRBD2 (5 bases each). In germline, CDR1 is ENHRY, CDR2 SYGVKD. V was cut by 11 bases and J by 3 bases, with 17 bases left in between. The CDR3 runs to 13 residues.

In its sample, this clonotype was seen a few times. A read error may produce the germline difference seen at one junction end. The chain is built from TRBV4-1 and TRBJ1-6; D might be TRBD1 (5 bases). The length of the CDR3 is 14 residues. Per the germline V gene, CDR1 is MGHRA and CDR2 is YSYEKL. The CDR3 protein is CASSQDRRDPGRYF. CDR3 in DNA: TGCGCCAGCAGCCAAGATCGGCGGGACCCCGGGCGGTACTTT.

The chain combines TRBV12-3 or TRBV12-4 with TRBJ1-4, with TRBD1 as a possible D gene (5 bases). V lost 4 bases, J lost 8 bases, and 23 bases lay in between. The CDR3 is made up of 17 amino acids. In nucleotides, the CDR3 is TGTGCCAGCAGTTCACCCTCCTACACCAGGGTGAGGGAAAAACTGTTTTTT. Translation: CASSSPSYTRVREKLFF.

This clonotype was counted many times. The V gene is TRBV28, the J gene TRBJ2-7; no clear D. Per germline, CDR1 MDHEN and CDR2 SYDVKM. The CDR3 spans 13 residues. The germline V and J ends were trimmed by 3 bases and 1 base, with 7 bases remaining between them. The DNA for the CDR3 is TGTGCCAGCAGTTTCGTAGAATCCTACGAGCAGTACTTC. Its translation is CASSFVESYEQYF.